The present entry profiles one T cell receptor (beta chain) with its context. The protocol was immunoSEQ multiplex PCR, while the TCRdb copy is restricted to in-frame clones and leaves out a portion. This sample has roughly 150,000 clones, with about 93% found just once. The data were obtained in a study of control samples from healthy donors and cancer patients. The CDR3 is made up of 14 amino acids. V lost 8 bases and J lost 7; bases outside the gene matches: 9. CDR1 MDHEN and CDR2 SYDVKM come from the germline V gene. Sequenced material: blood. The source is a man in his fifties or sixties in good health. V and J are TRBV28 and TRBJ2-1; the match to TRBD1 covers 9 bases. As DNA, the CDR3 is TGTGCCAGCGCTAGGGACAGGGCTAGGAATGAGCAGTTCTTC. It yields the protein CASARDRARNEQFF.